This T cell receptor beta chain was recovered during a study of CD8 T cells in ankylosing spondylitis. Study-level points and caveats: Seemingly characteristic of ankylosing spondylitis blood was a TCR beta motif consisting of roughly 8 highly homologous variants.

This clonotype came up a few times. Its specificity is not known. Trimming removed 5 bases at V and 7 bases at J, with 17 bases between. The CDR3 consists of 15 residues. The V gene's germline CDR1 is SGHVS and CDR2 FQNEAQ. It was by quantitative 5'-RACE with molecular barcodes that TCR beta libraries were made. TCRdb re-analysed the 5' RACE reads in MiXCR, keeping a single row per CDR3 protein. The sample lists 650,000 to 800,000 distinct CDR3 sequences, roughly 20% occurring once. The sequenced material came from blood, either unsorted or a sorted T cell fraction (not recorded which). This chain joins TRBV7-8 and TRBJ2-2; D not certain. The TCR sequence derives from a male donor with ankylosing spondylitis. The CDR3 DNA reads TGTGCCAGCAGCCCTAGGAACACACTGGGCGGGGAGCTGTTTTTT. Its translation: CASSPRNTLGGELFF.